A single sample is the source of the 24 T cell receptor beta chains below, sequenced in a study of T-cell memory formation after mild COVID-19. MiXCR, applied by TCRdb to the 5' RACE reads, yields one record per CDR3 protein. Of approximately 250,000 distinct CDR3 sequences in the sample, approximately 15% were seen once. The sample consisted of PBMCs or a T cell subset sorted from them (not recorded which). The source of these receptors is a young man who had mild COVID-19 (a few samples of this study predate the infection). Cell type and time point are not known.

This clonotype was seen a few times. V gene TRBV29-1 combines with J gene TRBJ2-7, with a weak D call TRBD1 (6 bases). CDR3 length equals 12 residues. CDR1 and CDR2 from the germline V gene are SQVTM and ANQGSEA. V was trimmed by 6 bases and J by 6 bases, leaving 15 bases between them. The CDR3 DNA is TGCAGCGTGAGAGGGGGACGGGGCGAGCAGTACGTC. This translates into CSVRGGRGEQYV.

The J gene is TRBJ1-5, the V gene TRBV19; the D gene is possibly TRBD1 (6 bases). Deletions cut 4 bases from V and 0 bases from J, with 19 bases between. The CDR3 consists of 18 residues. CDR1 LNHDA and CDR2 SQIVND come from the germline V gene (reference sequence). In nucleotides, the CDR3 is TGTGCCAGTAGTAGGCCGGTGGGGGGGGCATATAGCAATCAGCCCCAGCATTTT. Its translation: CASSRPVGGAYSNQPQHF.

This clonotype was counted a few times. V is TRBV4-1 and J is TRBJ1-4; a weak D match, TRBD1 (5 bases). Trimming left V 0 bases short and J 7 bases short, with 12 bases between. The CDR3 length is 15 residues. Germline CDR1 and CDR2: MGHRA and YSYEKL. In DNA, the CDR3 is TGCGCCAGCAGCCAAGAGGGAGGGACGAGTGAAAAACTGTTTTTT. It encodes CASSQEGGTSEKLFF.

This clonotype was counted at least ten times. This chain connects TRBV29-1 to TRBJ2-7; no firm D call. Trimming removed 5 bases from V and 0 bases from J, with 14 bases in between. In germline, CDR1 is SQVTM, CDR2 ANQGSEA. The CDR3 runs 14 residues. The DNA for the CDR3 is TGCAGCGTTTTCCTAGACTCAAGCTCCTACGAGCAGTACTTC. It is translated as CSVFLDSSSYEQYF.

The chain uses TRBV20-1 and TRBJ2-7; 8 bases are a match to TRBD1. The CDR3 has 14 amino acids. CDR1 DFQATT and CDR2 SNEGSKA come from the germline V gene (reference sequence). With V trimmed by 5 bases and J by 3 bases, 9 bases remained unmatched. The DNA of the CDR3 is TGCAGTGCTTGGGCTGACAGGGGCAACTACGAGCAGTACTTC. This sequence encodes CSAWADRGNYEQYF.

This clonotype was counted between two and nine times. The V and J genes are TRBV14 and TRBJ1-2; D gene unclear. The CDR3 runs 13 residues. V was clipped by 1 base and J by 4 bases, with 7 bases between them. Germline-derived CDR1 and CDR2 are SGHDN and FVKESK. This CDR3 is CASSQGAFYGYTF. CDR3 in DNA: TGTGCCAGCAGCCAAGGGGCGTTCTATGGCTACACCTTC.

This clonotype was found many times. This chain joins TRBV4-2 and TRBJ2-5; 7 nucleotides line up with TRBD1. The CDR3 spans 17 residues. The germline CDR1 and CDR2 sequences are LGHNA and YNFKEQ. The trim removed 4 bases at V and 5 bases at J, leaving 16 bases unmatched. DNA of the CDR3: TGTGCCAGCAGCCTCCACCCCCGGGACAGCGCAGGGGAGACCCAGTACTTC. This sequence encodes CASSLHPRDSAGETQYF.

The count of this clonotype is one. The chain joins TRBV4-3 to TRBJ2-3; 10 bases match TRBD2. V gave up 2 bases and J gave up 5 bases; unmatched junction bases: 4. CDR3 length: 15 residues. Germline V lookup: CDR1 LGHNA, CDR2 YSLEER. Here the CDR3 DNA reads TGCGCCAGCAGCCAACTAGCGGGGGTCAGAGATACGCAGTATTTT. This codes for CASSQLAGVRDTQYF.

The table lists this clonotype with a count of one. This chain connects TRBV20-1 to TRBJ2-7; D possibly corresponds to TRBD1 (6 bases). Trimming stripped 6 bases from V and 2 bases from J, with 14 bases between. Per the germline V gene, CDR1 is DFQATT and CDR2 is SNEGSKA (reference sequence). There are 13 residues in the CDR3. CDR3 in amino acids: CSAYRTAPYEQYV. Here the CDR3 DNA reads TGCAGTGCGTACCGGACAGCCCCCTACGAGCAGTACGTC.

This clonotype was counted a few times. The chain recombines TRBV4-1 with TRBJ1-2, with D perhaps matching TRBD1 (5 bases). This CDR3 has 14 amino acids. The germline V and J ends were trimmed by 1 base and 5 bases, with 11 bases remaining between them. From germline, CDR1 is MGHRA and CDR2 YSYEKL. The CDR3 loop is CASSQVGTGYGYTF. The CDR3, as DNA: TGCGCCAGCAGCCAAGTAGGGACGGGGTATGGCTACACCTTC.

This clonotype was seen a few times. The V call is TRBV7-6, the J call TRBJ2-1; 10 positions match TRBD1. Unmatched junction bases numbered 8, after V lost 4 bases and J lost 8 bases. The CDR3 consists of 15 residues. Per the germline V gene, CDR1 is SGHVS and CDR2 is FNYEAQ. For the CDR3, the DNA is TGTGCCAGCAGCTACGGGGACAGGGGAATAGATGAGCAGTTCTTC. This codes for CASSYGDRGIDEQFF.

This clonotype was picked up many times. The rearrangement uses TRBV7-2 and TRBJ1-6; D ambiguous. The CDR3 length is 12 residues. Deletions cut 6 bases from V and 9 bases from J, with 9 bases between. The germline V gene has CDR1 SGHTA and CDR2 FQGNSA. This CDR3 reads CASRRMGSPLHF. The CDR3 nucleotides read TGTGCCAGCAGGCGAATGGGTTCACCCCTCCACTTT. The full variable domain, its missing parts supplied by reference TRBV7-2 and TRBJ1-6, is GAGVSQSPSNKVTEKGKDVELRCDPISGHTALYWYRQSLGQGLEFLIYFQGNSAPDKSGLPSDRFSAERTGGSVSTLTIQRTQQEDSAVYLCASRRMGSPLHFGNGTRLTVT.

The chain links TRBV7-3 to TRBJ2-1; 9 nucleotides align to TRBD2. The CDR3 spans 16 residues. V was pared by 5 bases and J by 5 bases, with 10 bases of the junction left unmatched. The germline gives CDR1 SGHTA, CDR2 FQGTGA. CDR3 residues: CASSPVVAGGNNEQFF. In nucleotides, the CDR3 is TGTGCCAGCAGCCCTGTGGTTGCGGGGGGGAACAATGAGCAGTTCTTC. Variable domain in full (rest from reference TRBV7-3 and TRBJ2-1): GAGVSQTPSNKVTEKGKYVELRCDPISGHTALYWYRQSLGQGPEFLIYFQGTGAADDSGLPNDRFFAVRPEGSVSTLKIQRTERGDSAVYLCASSPVVAGGNNEQFFGPGTRLTVL.

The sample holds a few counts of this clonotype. The CDR3 region is CSALRHYEQYV. The CDR3 DNA is TGCAGTGCTTTGCGACATTACGAGCAGTACGTC. The V and J genes are TRBV20-1 and TRBJ2-7, with D uncertain. Trimming took off 5 bases at V and 4 bases at J, with 9 bases between the two ends. Germline CDR1 and CDR2: DFQATT and SNEGSKA (reference sequence). The CDR3 consists of 11 residues.

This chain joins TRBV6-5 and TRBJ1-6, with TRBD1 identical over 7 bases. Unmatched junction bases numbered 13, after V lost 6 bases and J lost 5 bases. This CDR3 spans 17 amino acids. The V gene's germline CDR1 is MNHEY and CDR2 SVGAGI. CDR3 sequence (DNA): TGTGCCAGCAGCTCCTCGTCGGGGACAGCTAATAATTCACCCCTCCACTTT. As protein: CASSSSSGTANNSPLHF.

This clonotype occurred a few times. The CDR3 protein is CSARIPGLPDTQYF. In nucleotides, the CDR3 is TGCAGTGCTAGAATCCCGGGACTACCAGATACGCAGTATTTT. The V and J genes are TRBV20-1 and TRBJ2-3; 7 bases match TRBD2. The V gene end was trimmed by 2 bases and the J gene end by 4 bases; junction bases not matched to a gene: 6. The germline V gene has CDR1 DFQATT and CDR2 SNEGSKA (reference sequence). The CDR3 contains 14 residues.

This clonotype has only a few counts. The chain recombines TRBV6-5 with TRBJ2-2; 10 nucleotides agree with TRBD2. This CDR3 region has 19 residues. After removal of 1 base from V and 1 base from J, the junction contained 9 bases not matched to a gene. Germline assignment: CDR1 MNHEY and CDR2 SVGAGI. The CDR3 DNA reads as TGTGCCAGCAGTTACTGGGCTAGCGGGGGCCATCGGAACACCGGGGAGCTGTTTTTT. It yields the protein CASSYWASGGHRNTGELFF.

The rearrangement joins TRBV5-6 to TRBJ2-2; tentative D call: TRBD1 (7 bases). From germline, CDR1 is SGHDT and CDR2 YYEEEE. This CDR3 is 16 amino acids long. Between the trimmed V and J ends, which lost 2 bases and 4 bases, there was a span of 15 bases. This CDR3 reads CASSFGDWTGTGELFF. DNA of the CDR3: TGTGCCAGCAGCTTCGGGGACTGGACAGGCACCGGGGAGCTGTTTTTT.

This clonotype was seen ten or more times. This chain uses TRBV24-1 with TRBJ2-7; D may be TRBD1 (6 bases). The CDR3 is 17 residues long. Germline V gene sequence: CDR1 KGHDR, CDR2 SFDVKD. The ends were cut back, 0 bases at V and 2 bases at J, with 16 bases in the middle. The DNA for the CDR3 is TGTGCCACCAGTGATTTGCCCAGGGGTGAGAGGGCCTACGAGCAGTACGTC. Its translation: CATSDLPRGERAYEQYV.

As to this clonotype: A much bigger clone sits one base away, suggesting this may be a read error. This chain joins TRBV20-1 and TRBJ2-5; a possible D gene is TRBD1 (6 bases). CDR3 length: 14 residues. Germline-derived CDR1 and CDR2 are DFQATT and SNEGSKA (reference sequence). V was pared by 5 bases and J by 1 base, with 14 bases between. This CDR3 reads CSAGPGHLQETQYF. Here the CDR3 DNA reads TGCAGTGCTGGACCGGGACACCTCCAAGAGACCCAGTACTTC.

The CDR3 loop is CASRSPSGINYGYTF. The CDR3 bases are TGTGCCAGCAGATCCCCCTCGGGCATAAACTATGGCTACACCTTC. V and J are TRBV6-1 and TRBJ1-2; D not certain. The CDR3 contains 15 residues. Trimming cost V 6 bases and J 2 bases, with 16 bases left between them. Per germline, CDR1 MNHNS and CDR2 SASEGT.

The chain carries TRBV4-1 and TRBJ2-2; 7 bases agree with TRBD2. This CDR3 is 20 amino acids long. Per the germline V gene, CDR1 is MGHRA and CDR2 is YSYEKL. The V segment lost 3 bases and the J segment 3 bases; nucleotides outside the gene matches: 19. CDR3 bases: TGCGCCAGCAGCCACCCACCGCTGCAAGCGGGGAAAGGATACACCGGGGAGCTGTTTTTT. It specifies CASSHPPLQAGKGYTGELFF.

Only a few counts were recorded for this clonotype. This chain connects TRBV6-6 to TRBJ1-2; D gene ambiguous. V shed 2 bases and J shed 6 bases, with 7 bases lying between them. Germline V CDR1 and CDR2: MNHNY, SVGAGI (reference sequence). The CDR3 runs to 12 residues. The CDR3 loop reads CASSYIGDGYTF. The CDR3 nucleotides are TGTGCCAGCAGTTACATTGGGGATGGCTACACCTTC.

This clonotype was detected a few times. As DNA, the CDR3 is TGCAGCGTTGCCTCCGGGACAGGGGGCGAAAAACTGTTTTTT. Its translation: CSVASGTGGEKLFF. V gene TRBV29-1 combines with J gene TRBJ1-4; 12 nucleotides match TRBD1. V lost 4 bases and J lost 8; bases outside the gene matches: 5. In germline, CDR1 is SQVTM, CDR2 ANQGSEA. This CDR3 region has 14 residues.